Listed below are T cell receptor beta chains from one sample, sequenced in a study of shared clonotypes between healthy human individuals. TCRdb's table, derived via immunoSEQ multiplex PCR, lists solely in-frame clones and lacks some. Of around 1.4 million clones listed, approximately 98.5% were seen once; the top ten hold 0.36%. Source material: naive CD4+ T cells sorted from blood. The source of these receptors is a man aged 25 to 40 in good health. Each CDR3 is given with its conserved first and last residue. D genes are given only for firm matches. Only some rows state a clone size, as once, few, many or a class for expanded clones.

>.|TRBV7-2|.|TRBJ2-7
TGTGCCAGCAGCTCTATGATTCTCTCCTACGAGCAGTACTTC
CASSSMILSYEQYF
>.|TRBV6-6|.|TRBJ2-5
TGTGCCAGCAGAAGGGACGGCCAAGAGACCCAGTACTTC
CASRRDGQETQYF
>.|TRBV5-6|.|TRBJ1-2
TGTGCCAGCAGCTCACAGGTTAACTATGGCTACACCTTC
CASSSQVNYGYTF
>.|TRBV5-6|.|TRBJ1-2
TGTGCCAGCAGCTTAGAGAGTTACTATGGCTACACCTTC
CASSLESYYGYTF
>.|TRBV5-1|.|TRBJ2-5
TGCGCCAGCAGCTTGTTCCGCTCCAGTGCTCAAGAGACCCAGTACTTC
CASSLFRSSAQETQYF
>.|TRBV28|.|TRBJ1-2
TGTGCCAGCAGTCTTACAATACCACCCTATGGCTACACCTTC
CASSLTIPPYGYTF
>.|TRBV30|.|TRBJ1-5
TGTGCCTGGCAAACAGGGATCAATCAGCCCCAGCATTTT
CAWQTGINQPQHF
>TRBD2|TRBV19|.|TRBJ2-7
TGTGCCAGTAGTATTGCTAGCGGGAGATCCTACGAGCAGTACTTC
CASSIASGRSYEQYF
>TRBD1|TRBV28|.|TRBJ1-2
TGTGCCAGCAGTTTACCGACAGGGGGCGGGAACTATGGCTACACCTTC
CASSLPTGGGNYGYTF
>.|TRBV7-9|.|TRBJ1-2
TGTGCCAGCAGCTTAAAAATAAGCAACTCGGGGAATGGCTACACCTTC
CASSLKISNSGNGYTF
>.|TRBV11-2|.|TRBJ2-1
TGTGCCAGCAGCTTGACTAATGAGCAGTTCTTC
CASSLTNEQFF
>TRBD2|TRBV10-2|.|TRBJ2-5
TGCGCCAGCAGTGTCGGAGCCGGGACTAGCGAAGAGACCCAGTACTTC
CASSVGAGTSEETQYF
>.|TRBV7-8|.|TRBJ1-5
TGTGCCAGCAGCTTAGGGGGACACAACAATCAGCCCCAGCATTTT
CASSLGGHNNQPQHF
>.|TRBV7-8|.|TRBJ2-2
TGTGCCAGCAGCCTGACCCGCGGGGGCGACGGGGAGCTGTTTTTT
CASSLTRGGDGELFF
>.|TRBV28|.|TRBJ1-5
TGTGCCAGCAGACAGAGCCCCAATCAGCCCCAGCATTTT
CASRQSPNQPQHF
>TRBD2|TRBV18|.|TRBJ2-1
TGTGCCAGCTCCCCAGGCGGGAGTTCCTACAATGAGCAGTTCTTC
CASSPGGSSYNEQFF
>.|TRBV5-1|.|TRBJ2-5
TGCGCCAGCAGCTTGGAGGCCGGGACCCAGTACTTC
CASSLEAGTQYF
>.|TRBV25-1|once|TRBJ1-1
TGTGCCAGCACCAGAAACACTGAAGCTTTCTTT
CASTRNTEAFF
>.|TRBV5-6|.|TRBJ1-1
TGTGCCAGCAGCTTGGGCAGGCCGGCAAACACTGAAGCTTTCTTT
CASSLGRPANTEAFF
>.|TRBV5-5|.|TRBJ1-1
TGTGCCAGCAGCTTTGCGGGAAGCACTGAAGCTTTCTTT
CASSFAGSTEAFF
>.|TRBV5-1|.|TRBJ2-3
TGCGCCAGCGGGGCAGGGGGGATATACACAGATACGCAGTATTTT
CASGAGGIYTDTQYF
>.|TRBV5-4|.|TRBJ2-5
TGTGCCAGCAGCCCCGGGACTTCACAAGAGACCCAGTACTTC
CASSPGTSQETQYF
>TRBD1|TRBV5-6|.|TRBJ2-7
TGTGCCAGCAGCTTGTCAGGGGGCCTCAGCTCCTACGAGCAGTACTTC
CASSLSGGLSSYEQYF
>.|TRBV5-1|.|TRBJ2-7
TGCGCCAGCAGCTTGGATGGGGCGAGAGAGCAGTACTTC
CASSLDGAREQYF
>.|TRBV18|.|TRBJ2-4
TGTGCCAGCTCACCAGACGGTATTGACATTCAGTACTTC
CASSPDGIDIQYF
>.|TRBV25-1|.|TRBJ2-1
TGTGCCAGCAGTGAATATATTAGAGACAATGAGCAGTTCTTC
CASSEYIRDNEQFF
>TRBD2|TRBV7-2|.|TRBJ2-7
TGTGCCAGCAGCTCTGGGACTAGTAACGAGCAGTACTTC
CASSSGTSNEQYF
>.|TRBV15|once|TRBJ2-5
TGTGCCACCAGCAGAGATTTTGGGGTGGCCCAAGAGACCCAGTACTTC
CATSRDFGVAQETQYF
>.|TRBV10-3|.|TRBJ1-4
TGTGCCATGGGGTTGTTTGGGGCGCCGAATGAAAAACTGTTTTTT
CAMGLFGAPNEKLFF
>.|TRBV6-5|.|TRBJ2-7
TGTGCCAGCATTATGGGTTACGAGCAGTACTTC
CASIMGYEQYF